This is a list of T cell receptor beta chains from one sample in a study of a mutant IDH1 vaccine in newly diagnosed glioma. Measured with immunoSEQ multiplex PCR; TCRdb has only the in-frame clones, and not every one. The data show approximately 47,000 clones, 88% seen once. No antigen is known for these receptors. Here the sequenced sample was PBMCs, taken from a glioma patient whose treatment included an IDH1 peptide vaccine. These receptors all stem from a middle-aged woman with glioma. Both conserved end residues are part of each CDR3. Fields, in order: CDR3 DNA, CDR3 protein, J gene, D gene, clone size, V gene, CDR3 length. D genes are given only for firm matches. The size of a clone is reported for some rows only, either as once, few or many, or as a class for expanded clones.

cdr3_nt: TGTGCCAGCAGTTCGGGGCGGGAGACCCAGTACTTC
cdr3_aa: CASSSGRETQYF
j_call: TRBJ2-5
d_call: .
clone_size: .
v_call: TRBV28
cdr3_length: 12

cdr3_nt: TGTGCCAGCAGCTTTGGGGACTACCGCACAGATACGCAGTATTTT
cdr3_aa: CASSFGDYRTDTQYF
j_call: TRBJ2-3
d_call: TRBD2
clone_size: .
v_call: TRBV5-6
cdr3_length: 15

cdr3_nt: TGCGCCAGCAGCTTGGGACACCGGGACGGCTCCTACGAGCAGTACTTC
cdr3_aa: CASSLGHRDGSYEQYF
j_call: TRBJ2-7
d_call: .
clone_size: .
v_call: TRBV5-1
cdr3_length: 16

cdr3_nt: TGTGCCAGCAGCAAAGCAGACCGACCCCCTAGCCGCAATCAGCCCCAGCATTTT
cdr3_aa: CASSKADRPPSRNQPQHF
j_call: TRBJ1-5
d_call: .
clone_size: .
v_call: TRBV21-1
cdr3_length: 18

cdr3_nt: TGTGCCAGTAGTATGGGACAGGGGGCTGCTAGCAATCAGCCCCAGCATTTT
cdr3_aa: CASSMGQGAASNQPQHF
j_call: TRBJ1-5
d_call: TRBD1
clone_size: once
v_call: TRBV19
cdr3_length: 17

cdr3_nt: TGCGCCAGCAGCCAAGGCAGGACTAGCCCTGCCGAGACCCAGTACTTC
cdr3_aa: CASSQGRTSPAETQYF
j_call: TRBJ2-5
d_call: TRBD2
clone_size: .
v_call: TRBV4-3
cdr3_length: 16

cdr3_nt: TGTGCCAGCAGGGGACTTAACACCGGGGAGCTGTTTTTT
cdr3_aa: CASRGLNTGELFF
j_call: TRBJ2-2
d_call: .
clone_size: .
v_call: TRBV7-9
cdr3_length: 13

cdr3_nt: TGTGCCAGCAGTTGGGGGGGGGCAGAGACCCAGTACTTC
cdr3_aa: CASSWGGAETQYF
j_call: TRBJ2-5
d_call: .
clone_size: .
v_call: TRBV27
cdr3_length: 13

cdr3_nt: TGTGCCAGCAGTTCGGACAGTGCAGATACGCAGTATTTT
cdr3_aa: CASSSDSADTQYF
j_call: TRBJ2-3
d_call: .
clone_size: .
v_call: TRBV27
cdr3_length: 13

cdr3_nt: TGCGCCAGCAGCCAAGATGTACAGGCCTACTACAATGAGCAGTTCTTC
cdr3_aa: CASSQDVQAYYNEQFF
j_call: TRBJ2-1
d_call: .
clone_size: .
v_call: TRBV4-1
cdr3_length: 16

cdr3_nt: TGTGCCAGCTCACCTGGACAGGGGCTAACTAACTATGGCTACACCTTC
cdr3_aa: CASSPGQGLTNYGYTF
j_call: TRBJ1-2
d_call: TRBD1
clone_size: .
v_call: TRBV18
cdr3_length: 16

cdr3_nt: TGTGCCACCAGCAGTAATCCCGGGGGGTCCTACGAGCAGTACTTC
cdr3_aa: CATSSNPGGSYEQYF
j_call: TRBJ2-7
d_call: TRBD2
clone_size: .
v_call: TRBV15
cdr3_length: 15

cdr3_nt: TGTGCCAGCAGTGAAAGAGGCAGGGCCCTTCAGCCCCAGCATTTT
cdr3_aa: CASSERGRALQPQHF
j_call: TRBJ1-5
d_call: .
clone_size: .
v_call: TRBV2
cdr3_length: 15

cdr3_nt: TGTGCCAGCAGCTTACAGCCAGGGAGTACCAACAATGAGCAGTTCTTC
cdr3_aa: CASSLQPGSTNNEQFF
j_call: TRBJ2-1
d_call: .
clone_size: .
v_call: TRBV13
cdr3_length: 16

cdr3_nt: TGTGCCAGCAGTTTCCAGGGTCCGGAGCCCCAGCATTTT
cdr3_aa: CASSFQGPEPQHF
j_call: TRBJ1-5
d_call: .
clone_size: .
v_call: TRBV6-5
cdr3_length: 13

cdr3_nt: TGCGCCAGCAGCTTGGGTAGCGGTGCCTACAATGAGCAGTTCTTC
cdr3_aa: CASSLGSGAYNEQFF
j_call: TRBJ2-1
d_call: .
clone_size: .
v_call: TRBV5-1
cdr3_length: 15

cdr3_nt: TGTGCCAGAGAGCAAACTAATGAAAAACTGTTTTTT
cdr3_aa: CAREQTNEKLFF
j_call: TRBJ1-4
d_call: .
clone_size: .
v_call: TRBV19
cdr3_length: 12

cdr3_nt: TGTGCCAGCGGTCGTTTAGGAGGGGACAGGGAGGGTCAGCCCCAGCATTTT
cdr3_aa: CASGRLGGDREGQPQHF
j_call: TRBJ1-5
d_call: TRBD1
clone_size: .
v_call: TRBV27
cdr3_length: 17

cdr3_nt: TGTGCCAGCAGTGACAGTGCAGGGCGGGATACGCAGTATTTT
cdr3_aa: CASSDSAGRDTQYF
j_call: TRBJ2-3
d_call: .
clone_size: .
v_call: TRBV2
cdr3_length: 14

cdr3_nt: TGTGCCAGCAGCTTCACCGGACTATCTGCCTCTGGAAACACCATATATTTT
cdr3_aa: CASSFTGLSASGNTIYF
j_call: TRBJ1-3
d_call: .
clone_size: .
v_call: TRBV7-9
cdr3_length: 17

cdr3_nt: TGTGCCAGCAGCTTAGCGGTAGCGGGAGGAACAGATACGCAGTATTTT
cdr3_aa: CASSLAVAGGTDTQYF
j_call: TRBJ2-3
d_call: TRBD2
clone_size: .
v_call: TRBV7-8
cdr3_length: 16

cdr3_nt: TGTGCCAGCAGAACAGGGGGCAGTCAGCCCCAGCATTTT
cdr3_aa: CASRTGGSQPQHF
j_call: TRBJ1-5
d_call: TRBD1
clone_size: .
v_call: TRBV2
cdr3_length: 13

cdr3_nt: TGTGCCAGTAGTACAAACTGGGACAGGGGCGGGAATCAGCCCCAGCATTTT
cdr3_aa: CASSTNWDRGGNQPQHF
j_call: TRBJ1-5
d_call: TRBD1
clone_size: .
v_call: TRBV19
cdr3_length: 17

cdr3_nt: TGTGCCAGCACTGGGAGGGAGGACGAGCAGTACTTC
cdr3_aa: CASTGREDEQYF
j_call: TRBJ2-7
d_call: TRBD2
clone_size: .
v_call: TRBV18
cdr3_length: 12

cdr3_nt: TGTGCCAGCAGTTTAGGTACCTCCAATCAGCCCCAGCATTTT
cdr3_aa: CASSLGTSNQPQHF
j_call: TRBJ1-5
d_call: .
clone_size: .
v_call: TRBV28
cdr3_length: 14

cdr3_nt: TGCGCCAGCAGCTTACCCGGGACAGGGGGCGGAGAGACCCAGTACTTC
cdr3_aa: CASSLPGTGGGETQYF
j_call: TRBJ2-5
d_call: TRBD1
clone_size: .
v_call: TRBV5-1
cdr3_length: 16

cdr3_nt: TGCGCCAGCAGCTTGTTCGGGGTTGGGGGGACAGATACGCAGTATTTT
cdr3_aa: CASSLFGVGGTDTQYF
j_call: TRBJ2-3
d_call: .
clone_size: .
v_call: TRBV5-1
cdr3_length: 16

cdr3_nt: TGCAGCGTGGCCCGGACAGGGGGCAATGAGCAGTTCTTC
cdr3_aa: CSVARTGGNEQFF
j_call: TRBJ2-1
d_call: TRBD1
clone_size: .
v_call: TRBV29-1
cdr3_length: 13

cdr3_nt: TGCAGCGTCGAGACAGGAGAAACAGATACGCAGTATTTT
cdr3_aa: CSVETGETDTQYF
j_call: TRBJ2-3
d_call: .
clone_size: .
v_call: TRBV29-1
cdr3_length: 13

cdr3_nt: TGTGCCAGCAGTCCCGGGACAGGGGCCTCCGTCTACACCTTC
cdr3_aa: CASSPGTGASVYTF
j_call: TRBJ1-2
d_call: TRBD1
clone_size: once
v_call: TRBV6-5
cdr3_length: 14

cdr3_nt: TGTGCCAGCAGCTTAGATCCCGGGACAGGTGTGACCCAGTACTTC
cdr3_aa: CASSLDPGTGVTQYF
j_call: TRBJ2-5
d_call: TRBD1
clone_size: .
v_call: TRBV11-2
cdr3_length: 15

cdr3_nt: TGTGCCAGTAGTATGGGGGGCCTAGCGGGGGAGCAGTTCTTC
cdr3_aa: CASSMGGLAGEQFF
j_call: TRBJ2-1
d_call: TRBD2
clone_size: .
v_call: TRBV19
cdr3_length: 14

cdr3_nt: TGTGCCAGCAGCTTGGCTCAGGGGATGGGAGGCTACACCTTC
cdr3_aa: CASSLAQGMGGYTF
j_call: TRBJ1-2
d_call: .
clone_size: few
v_call: TRBV5-4
cdr3_length: 14

cdr3_nt: TGTGCCAGCAGGCCGACAGCCTATGCTGGCTACACCTTC
cdr3_aa: CASRPTAYAGYTF
j_call: TRBJ1-2
d_call: .
clone_size: once
v_call: TRBV5-4
cdr3_length: 13

cdr3_nt: TGCGCCAGCAGCTGGGATTACAGGGATCTGAACACTGAAGCTTTCTTT
cdr3_aa: CASSWDYRDLNTEAFF
j_call: TRBJ1-1
d_call: .
clone_size: .
v_call: TRBV5-1
cdr3_length: 16

cdr3_nt: TGCGCCAGCAGCCCGAAGCGGGGCCATTCCTACAATGAGCAGTTCTTC
cdr3_aa: CASSPKRGHSYNEQFF
j_call: TRBJ2-1
d_call: TRBD2
clone_size: .
v_call: TRBV4-3
cdr3_length: 16

cdr3_nt: TGTGCCAGCAGTGAAGATGACCGCCGTCTGTACTTC
cdr3_aa: CASSEDDRRLYF
j_call: TRBJ2-7
d_call: .
clone_size: .
v_call: TRBV2
cdr3_length: 12

cdr3_nt: TGTGCCAGCAGTGAGTTGTACTCCCCCTACGAGCAGTACTTC
cdr3_aa: CASSELYSPYEQYF
j_call: TRBJ2-7
d_call: .
clone_size: .
v_call: TRBV25-1
cdr3_length: 14

cdr3_nt: TGTGCCAGTAGTTCCCGACAGGTCCCACACTATGGCTACACCTTC
cdr3_aa: CASSSRQVPHYGYTF
j_call: TRBJ1-2
d_call: .
clone_size: .
v_call: TRBV19
cdr3_length: 15

cdr3_nt: TGTGCCAGCAGCGTCGGATCTAGCGGGGCCTCAAGACGCACAGATACGCAGTATTTT
cdr3_aa: CASSVGSSGASRRTDTQYF
j_call: TRBJ2-3
d_call: TRBD2
clone_size: .
v_call: TRBV9
cdr3_length: 19

cdr3_nt: TGCAGCGTTGAAGACTTGGTCTATGGCTACACCTTC
cdr3_aa: CSVEDLVYGYTF
j_call: TRBJ1-2
d_call: .
clone_size: .
v_call: TRBV29-1
cdr3_length: 12

cdr3_nt: TGTGCCAGCAGCTTACGGACGACTGAAGCTTTCTTT
cdr3_aa: CASSLRTTEAFF
j_call: TRBJ1-1
d_call: .
clone_size: .
v_call: TRBV7-2
cdr3_length: 12